This T cell receptor (beta chain) was sequenced during a study of blood T cell repertoires in COVID-19. About the study: The samples span acute and convalescent COVID-19 from the United States, Italy and Spain.

This clone has a single count. Data came from immunoSEQ multiplex PCR; TCRdb stores just in-frame clones and leaves some out. The sample lists around 130,000 clones; roughly 88% were seen once. The clonotype comes from a man between 65 and 80 years old with active COVID-19. Sequencing input: peripheral blood.

The CDR3 loop is CASSLGLAGGTEQFF. CDR3 DNA: TGTGCCAGCAGCTTAGGACTAGCGGGAGGAACAGAGCAGTTCTTC. The chain employs TRBV7-3 and TRBJ2-1, with 14 bases fitting TRBD2. The CDR3 totals 15 residues. Germline loops: CDR1 SGHTA, CDR2 FQGTGA. Germline trimming cut 2 bases from V and 10 bases from J; bases unmatched to any gene: 4.